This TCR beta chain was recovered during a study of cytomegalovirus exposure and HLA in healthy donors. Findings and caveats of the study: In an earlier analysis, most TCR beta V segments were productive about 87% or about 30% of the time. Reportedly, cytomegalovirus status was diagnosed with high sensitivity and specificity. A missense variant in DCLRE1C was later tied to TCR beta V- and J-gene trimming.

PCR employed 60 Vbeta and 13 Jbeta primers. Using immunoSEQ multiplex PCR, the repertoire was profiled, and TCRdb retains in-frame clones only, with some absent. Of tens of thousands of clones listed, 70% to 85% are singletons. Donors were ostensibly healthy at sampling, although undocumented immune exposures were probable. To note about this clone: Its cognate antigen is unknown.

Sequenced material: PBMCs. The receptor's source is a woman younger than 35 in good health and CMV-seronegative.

The CDR3 DNA follows: TGTGCCATCCCGGACAGAAAGAACGAAAAACTGTTTTTT. Its translation is CAIPDRKNEKLFF. The V gene is TRBV6-4, the J gene TRBJ1-4; tentatively, D is TRBD1 (6 bases). The germline V gene encodes CDR1 MRHNA and CDR2 SNTAGT. V lost 10 bases to trimming and J lost 8 bases, with 17 bases between them. This CDR3 is 13 amino acids long.